These 5 T cell receptor beta chains came from one sample sequenced in a study of T-cell reconstitution after alpha-beta-depleted transplantation in children (dated by TCRdb to the mid-2010s). Libraries came from PCR. Sequencing relied on an Illumina HiSeq 2500. TCR library preparation used molecular barcoding, with unique molecular identifiers applied to normalize quantification of the TCRbeta repertoire. Using fastp trimming at Q25 and MiXCR clonotype assembly, TCRdb reanalyzed the public sequencing data and kept in-frame beta chains. Each CDR3 protein appears once, grouped with its most common genes and DNA. This sample is represented by a few hundred thousand distinct CDR3 sequences; around 25% of them were singletons. The ten largest clones take up approximately 2.5% of the sample. This specimen's treatment or condition label, per the study, means: allogeneic hematopoietic cell transplantation with graft depleted of TCRalphabeta T cells and CD19 B cells.

Sequences were derived from PBMCs, sampled before TCRalphabeta/CD19-depleted stem cell transplant. The receptors originated from a girl aged 2 to 10 with Fanconi anemia, due to receive a stem cell transplant.

This clonotype has only a few counts. The chain has TRBV7-2 and TRBJ2-7; perhaps TRBD1 as D (5 bases). The germline V gene has CDR1 SGHTA and CDR2 FQGNSA. V gave up 5 bases and J gave up 1 base, with 18 bases separating them. This CDR3 comprises 16 residues. Written as DNA, the CDR3 is TGTGCCAGCAGCCCAGGGTTTGGGTACCAATCCTACGAGCAGTACTTC. As protein: CASSPGFGYQSYEQYF.

This chain joins TRBV20-1 and TRBJ2-6; D is undetermined. Trimming pared 1 base from V and 1 base from J, leaving 11 bases between. CDR1 DFQATT and CDR2 SNEGSKA come from the germline V gene (reference sequence). The CDR3 spans 16 residues. CDR3 nucleotides: TGCAGTGCTAGAGGAAGGGTGGGATCTGGGGCCAACGTCCTGACTTTC. Protein product: CSARGRVGSGANVLTF.

The chain recombines TRBV20-1 with TRBJ2-7; TRBD1 is a possible D gene (5 bases). This CDR3 has 13 amino acids. Trimming removed 2 bases from V and 1 base from J, with 9 bases in between. Germline CDR1 reads DFQATT; CDR2 reads SNEGSKA (reference sequence). CDR3 region: CSARQGRSYEQYF. Here the CDR3 DNA reads TGCAGTGCTAGACAGGGAAGATCCTACGAGCAGTACTTC.

This clonotype appeared many times. This chain links TRBV28 with TRBJ2-1; 7 bases are shared with TRBD2. Germline assignment: CDR1 MDHEN and CDR2 SYDVKM. This CDR3 has 15 amino acids. V was pared by 1 base and J by 6 bases, with 6 bases of the junction left unmatched. Here the CDR3 DNA reads TGTGCCAGCAGTTTATTTCCTAGCGGACCCAATGAGCAGTTCTTC. Amino acids: CASSLFPSGPNEQFF.

This clonotype was counted between two and nine times. The chain uses TRBV20-1 and TRBJ1-2, with D perhaps TRBD1 (6 bases). This CDR3 is 13 amino acids long. Germline-derived CDR1 and CDR2 are DFQATT and SNEGSKA (reference sequence). The V end lost 6 bases, the J end lost 4 bases, and 15 bases lay between the germline ends. This CDR3 is CSALIGQTYGYTF. The DNA for the CDR3 is TGCAGTGCGCTTATCGGACAGACCTATGGCTACACCTTC.